This T cell receptor (beta chain) was retrieved from a study of blood T cell repertoires in COVID-19. At the level of the study: Sources were T cells, B-cell-depleted T cells, or PBMCs; the material itself was cDNA or gDNA.

Clones were read by immunoSEQ multiplex PCR, and TCRdb kept only the in-frame ones, dropping some. The sample holds 110,000 to 150,000 clones, 85% to 90% seen once. From germline, CDR1 is SGHRS and CDR2 YFSETQ. V dropped 0 bases and J dropped 5; count of bases not matched to a gene: 1. The CDR3 loop spans 16 amino acids. This chain connects TRBV5-1 to TRBJ2-2, with 13 positions matching TRBD2. Sequenced material: peripheral blood. This sequence was found in a human donor in a cohort sampled during active COVID-19. CDR3 in amino acids: CASSLALAGGTGELFF. The CDR3 nucleotides read TGCGCCAGCAGCTTGGCACTAGCGGGAGGGACCGGGGAGCTGTTTTTT.